This T cell receptor beta chain was profiled in a study of T cell responses to AZD1222 COVID-19 vaccine. General study points: Donors skewed white British and female; clonal diversity was possibly underestimated.

This CDR3 is built from 15 residues. The J segment lost 7 bases and the V segment lost 1 base, leaving 3 bases of the junction unmatched. Per the germline V gene, CDR1 is SGHTA and CDR2 is FQGNSA. Libraries were prepared by immunoSEQ multiplex PCR; TCRdb keeps only in-frame clonotypes and omits some of them. Of 150,000 to 200,000 clones in the sample, 92% were seen once. Second doses that came at about 4 or about 12 weeks were put together. Comment on this clone: Its antigen is currently unknown.

The clonotype originates from an adult who received the AZD1222 COVID-19 vaccine. The chain links TRBV7-2 to TRBJ2-1, with 11 bases matching TRBD2. Source: peripheral blood, taken 28 days after the second AZD1222 dose. CDR3 in amino acids: CASSLGLAGINEQFF. Here the CDR3 DNA reads TGTGCCAGCAGCTTAGGACTAGCGGGGATAAATGAGCAGTTCTTC.